The source of this TCR beta chain is a study of spatial heterogeneity in lung cancer. TCRdb reanalysed the 5' RACE reads using MiXCR and keeps one entry per CDR3 protein. The sample holds about 27,000 distinct CDR3 sequences, 5% to 5.5% seen once. This clonotype was observed at least ten times. Germline lookup yields CDR1 LGHNA and CDR2 YSLEER. After removal of 5 bases from V and 6 bases from J, the junction contained 7 bases not matched to a gene. The CDR3 consists of 14 residues. Indicated time point: blood at routine non-recurrence follow-up after resection. Frozen PBMC, nontumor lung or tumor provided whole RNA, which was sequenced unsorted.

The receptor comes from a female donor with early-stage non-small cell lung cancer. The specimen was PBMCs, collected at follow-up. The chain is built from TRBV4-3 and TRBJ2-3; 8 bases agree with TRBD1. DNA for the CDR3: TGCGCCAGCAGCAACGGACAGGGTGGGGATACGCAGTATTTT. It codes for CASSNGQGGDTQYF.